The 13 T cell receptor beta chains listed next were all sequenced from one sample in a study of blood T cell repertoires in COVID-19. Only in-frame clones appear in the TCRdb table, and some are missing; sequencing was by immunoSEQ multiplex PCR. The data show 150,000 to 200,000 clones, 88% seen once. Sequenced input: PBMCs or T cells enriched from blood (not recorded which). The receptors here all came from a woman aged 45 to 65 who had recovered from COVID-19.

This rearrangement joins TRBV19 to TRBJ1-5, with a weak D call TRBD1 (6 bases). CDR1 LNHDA and CDR2 SQIVND come from the germline V gene (reference sequence). The CDR3 sequence is 14 residues long. Trimming took 5 bases from V and 3 from J, leaving 11 bases between them. This chain's CDR3 is CASSGWTVNQPQHF. DNA for the CDR3: TGTGCCAGTAGTGGTTGGACAGTCAATCAGCCCCAGCATTTT.

The chain is built from TRBV18 and TRBJ2-7; tentative D call: TRBD2 (5 bases). Germline assignment: CDR1 KGHSH and CDR2 LQKENI. The germline V and J ends were trimmed by 4 bases and 7 bases, with 14 bases remaining between them. This CDR3 has 13 residues. The CDR3, as DNA: TGTGCCAGCTCACTTGGACCCCCGGGGGAGCAGTACTTC. This translates into CASSLGPPGEQYF.

This rearrangement joins TRBV11-3 to TRBJ1-2, with no clear D. In germline, CDR1 is SGHNT, CDR2 YENEEA. This CDR3 region has 12 residues. V lost 3 bases, J lost 8 bases, and 10 bases lay in between. CDR3 DNA: TGTGCCAGCAGCTTCGGGTCTAACGGCTACACCTTC. The encoded protein is CASSFGSNGYTF.

The rearrangement joins TRBV28 to TRBJ1-5; possible D gene TRBD1, 6 bases. The CDR3 has 16 residues. V lost 2 bases and J lost 2, with 13 bases in between. CDR1 is MDHEN and CDR2 is SYDVKM in the germline V gene. The DNA of the CDR3 is TGTGCCAGCAGTTTAGGTGCGGGGGCTGGCAATCAGCCCCAGCATTTT. This gives the protein CASSLGAGAGNQPQHF.

V is TRBV7-2 and J is TRBJ1-1; no clear D gene. The V gene's germline CDR1 is SGHTA and CDR2 FQGNSA. This CDR3 region has 12 residues. V was clipped by 1 base and J by 6 bases, with 6 bases between them. CDR3 DNA sequence: TGTGCCAGCAGCTTAGGCGGGTCTGAAGCTTTCTTT. Translated, it gives CASSLGGSEAFF.

The chain combines TRBV7-2 with TRBJ2-3, with TRBD2 matching 8 bases. The ends lost 1 base at V and 3 bases at J; junction bases unmatched: 9. Germline-derived CDR1 and CDR2 are SGHTA and FQGNSA. The CDR3 length is 17 residues. CDR3 DNA sequence: TGTGCCAGCAGCTTAGAGACCCCGGGAGGGGCTACAGATACGCAGTATTTT. It yields the protein CASSLETPGGATDTQYF.

The rearrangement uses TRBV19 and TRBJ2-3; 7 bases agree with TRBD1. J lost 0 bases, V lost 4 bases, and 4 bases had no gene match. The CDR3 contains 15 residues. Germline assignment: CDR1 LNHDA and CDR2 SQIVND (reference sequence). CDR3 DNA sequence: TGTGCCAGTAGTAAGGGCAGGGGGAGCACAGATACGCAGTATTTT. This encodes CASSKGRGSTDTQYF.

This chain uses TRBV5-1 with TRBJ2-1; 7 nucleotides match TRBD1. CDR1 and CDR2 from the germline V gene are SGHRS and YFSETQ. The CDR3 contains 15 residues. Unmatched junction bases numbered 7, after V lost 6 bases and J lost 1 base. In DNA, the CDR3 is TGCGCCAGCATTTCGACAGGGAAATCCTACAATGAGCAGTTCTTC. This gives the protein CASISTGKSYNEQFF.

The chain combines TRBV27 with TRBJ2-7, with 15 bases matching TRBD2. The germline V gene has CDR1 MNHEY and CDR2 SMNVEV (reference sequence). The V gene end was trimmed by 7 bases and the J gene end by 0 bases; junction bases not matched to a gene: 7. The CDR3 contains 17 residues. The CDR3 DNA sequence: TGTGCCAGCACCAGGACTAGCGGGGGGGCCAACTCCTACGAGCAGTACTTC. Translation gives CASTRTSGGANSYEQYF.

This clone occurred once. This chain links TRBV19 with TRBJ1-6; 8 bases agree with TRBD1. CDR1 and CDR2 from the germline V gene are LNHDA and SQIVND (reference sequence). This CDR3 contains 16 residues. J was trimmed by 1 base and V by 5 bases; bases with no gene match: 4. The CDR3 nucleotides are TGTGCCAGTAGTGGGGACAGGAGGTCCTATAATTCACCCCTCCACTTT. Residues: CASSGDRRSYNSPLHF.

The chain links TRBV29-1 to TRBJ1-6; TRBD1 matches at 7 bases. CDR3 length: 14 amino acids. CDR1 SQVTM and CDR2 ANQGSEA come from the germline V gene. V lost 7 bases to trimming and J lost 3 bases; unmatched junction nucleotides: 6. This CDR3 is CSALTGSYNSPLHF. DNA for the CDR3: TGCAGCGCCTTGACAGGGAGCTATAATTCACCCCTCCACTTT.

The V gene is TRBV19, the J gene TRBJ2-3, with D perhaps matching TRBD1 (5 bases). The CDR3 spans 13 residues. Trimming pared 3 bases from V and 5 bases from J, leaving 9 bases between. Germline lookup yields CDR1 LNHDA and CDR2 SQIVND (reference sequence). CDR3 amino acids: CASSIGHGDTQYF. CDR3 DNA sequence: TGTGCCAGTAGTATTGGACATGGAGATACGCAGTATTTT.

The J gene is TRBJ2-3, the V gene TRBV18, with a possible D match to TRBD1 (5 bases). The CDR3 consists of 15 residues. Germline V gene lookup returns CDR1 KGHSH and CDR2 LQKENI. Trimming removed 0 bases at V and 2 bases at J, with 9 bases between. As DNA, the CDR3 is TGTGCCAGCTCACCACCGGGGCCTCTCACAGATACGCAGTATTTT. Translating it yields CASSPPGPLTDTQYF.